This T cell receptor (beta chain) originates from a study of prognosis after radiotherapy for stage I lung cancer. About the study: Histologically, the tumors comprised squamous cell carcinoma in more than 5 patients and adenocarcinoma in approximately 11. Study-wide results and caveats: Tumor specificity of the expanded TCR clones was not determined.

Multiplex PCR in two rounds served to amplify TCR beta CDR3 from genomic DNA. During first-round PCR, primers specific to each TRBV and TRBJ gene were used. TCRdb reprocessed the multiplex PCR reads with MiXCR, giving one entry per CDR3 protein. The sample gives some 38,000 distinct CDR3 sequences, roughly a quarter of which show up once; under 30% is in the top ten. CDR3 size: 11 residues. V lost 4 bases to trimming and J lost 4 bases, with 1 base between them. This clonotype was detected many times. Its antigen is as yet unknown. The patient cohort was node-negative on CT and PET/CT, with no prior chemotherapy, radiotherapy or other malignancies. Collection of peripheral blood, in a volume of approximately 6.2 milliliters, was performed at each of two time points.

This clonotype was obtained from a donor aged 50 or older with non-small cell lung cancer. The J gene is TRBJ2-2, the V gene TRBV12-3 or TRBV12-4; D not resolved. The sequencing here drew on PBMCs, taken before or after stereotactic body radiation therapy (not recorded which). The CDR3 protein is CASSSTGELFF. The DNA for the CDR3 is TGTGCCAGCAGTTCCACCGGGGAGCTGTTTTTT.